This T cell receptor (beta chain) was obtained from a study of T cell changes during pregnancy in multiple sclerosis (dated by TCRdb to the late 2010s). Describing the broader study: The study examined how the T cell repertoire changed over the course of pregnancy in women with multiple sclerosis.

The CDR3 holds 13 amino acids from the cysteine to the phenylalanine. The only DNA kept is the CDR3, 39 bases in frame from the first base. Trimming costs V 1 base and J 1 base, and their ends lie 7 bases apart. Sequences SQVTM (CDR1) and ANQGSEA (CDR2) are obtained from the germline V gene. Library method: the immunoSEQ multiplex PCR assay. TCRdb re-hosts the immuneACCESS table, in-frame sequences only. Its copies lack some clones; in the studies checked, an unresolved V gene accounts for under half of them, and the cause for the rest is not known. Across this sample there are under 70,000 clones, with 91% seen only once. The ten biggest clones cover about 2.2% of the sample. In the case of this clone: No antigen is known for it. Base-call qualities are not available, and no considerably larger clone is one nucleotide away.

Specimen: peripheral blood, collected in the third trimester of pregnancy. The sequence came from a female donor in good health, enrolled as a control in a pregnancy study. This chain joins TRBV29-1 to TRBJ1-2, with TRBD1 perhaps the D gene, on 6 matching bases. The CDR3 protein sequence reads: CSVEVDSNYGYTF. The DNA reads as follows: TGCAGCGTTGAAGTGGACAGTAACTATGGCTACACCTTC. The full variable domain, with segments outside the CDR3 supplied by the reference TRBV29-1 and TRBJ1-2 proteins, appears as SAVISQKPSRDICQRGTSLTIQCQVDSQVTMMFWYRQQPGQSLTLIATANQGSEATYESGFVIDKFPISRPNLTFSTLTVSNMSPEDSSIYLCSVEVDSNYGYTFGSGTRLTVV.